This T cell receptor (beta chain) came from a study of blood T cell repertoires in COVID-19. Study at large: The United States, Italy and Spain provided the acute and convalescent COVID-19 samples. PBMCs, B-cell-depleted T cells, or T cells provided the cDNA or gDNA that made up the material.

The germline gives CDR1 SEHNR, CDR2 FQNEAQ (reference sequence). V was clipped by 8 bases and J by 8 bases, with 15 bases between them. This CDR3 contains 13 residues. As processed by the authors: How many nucleated cells were present was estimated from reference gene primer amplification. TCRdb's copy holds only in-frame clones and misses some; the assay was immunoSEQ multiplex PCR. Clone size and the V and J calls come from that table; the DNA yielded D and trimming. The table records about 150,000 clones, 65% to 85% of them present only once. The chain recombines TRBV7-9 with TRBJ2-2, with D possibly being TRBD1 (5 bases). The sequenced sample was peripheral blood. This TCR was recovered from a man aged 55 to 70 with active or convalescent COVID-19. The CDR3, as DNA: TGTGCCAGCCCGGACAAATGGGGTGGGGAGCTGTTTTTT. Protein sequence: CASPDKWGGELFF. Together with reference TRBV7-9 and TRBJ2-2, the CDR3 gives the full variable domain: DTGVSQNPRHKITKRGQNVTFRCDPISEHNRLYWYRQTLGQGPEFLTYFQNEAQLEKSRLLSDRFSAERPKGSFSTLEIQRTEQGDSAMYLCASPDKWGGELFFGEGSRLTVL.